This TCR beta chain was captured in a study of cytomegalovirus exposure and HLA in healthy donors. Whole-study findings and limits: Among TCR beta chains, those listed as cytomegalovirus-associated numbered over 150.

This CDR3 has 18 amino acids. The germline gives CDR1 PRHDT, CDR2 FYEKMQ (reference sequence). The V end lost 0 bases, the J end lost 0 bases, and 15 bases lay between the germline ends. TCRdb's copy holds only in-frame clones and misses some; the assay was immunoSEQ multiplex PCR. The data hold over 120,000 clones, with 85% to 90% observed a single time. Comment on this clone: No antigen is known for it.

Sample: PBMCs. The chain is built from TRBV13 and TRBJ1-3; D is uncertain. This receptor was taken from a woman in her 30s in good health and CMV-seropositive. The CDR3 nucleotides read TGTGCCAGCAGCTTAGGCCTCCGATTACTTTCCTCTGGAAACACCATATATTTT. Translated, it gives CASSLGLRLLSSGNTIYF.